These T cell receptor beta chains were read from a single sample in a study of regulatory T cells in long-lasting Graves disease. TCRdb re-called the multiplex PCR reads through MiXCR, storing one row per CDR3 protein. The sample holds 350,000 to 500,000 distinct CDR3 sequences, about 15% seen once. This sample was also put to use in a study of T cells in Graves' hyperthyroidism and ophthalmopathy.

The source was peripheral blood mononuclear cells (PBMCs), collected at new diagnosis, from a patient treated with antithyroid drugs. Receptor source: a woman aged 18-29 years with Graves disease. Both conserved end residues are part of each CDR3. A D gene is named only where the DNA matches it firmly. Not all rows give a size; the values are once, few, many and, for expanded clones, a class.

V gene,J gene,D gene,clone size,CDR3 protein,CDR3 DNA
TRBV12-3/TRBV12-4,TRBJ1-4,TRBD1,few,CASRPTGKTNEKLFF,TGTGCCAGCAGACCGACAGGGAAAACTAATGAAAAACTGTTTTTT
TRBV3-1,TRBJ2-7,TRBD2,many,CASSPGGRSYEQYF,TGTGCCAGCAGCCCAGGCGGGAGATCCTACGAGCAGTACTTC
TRBV11-2,TRBJ1-1,TRBD1,many,CASSSTGIGLTEAFF,TGTGCCAGCAGCTCGACAGGGATCGGACTCACTGAAGCTTTCTTT
TRBV27,TRBJ1-2,TRBD1,many,CASSFRQGVDGYTF,TGTGCCAGCAGTTTCAGGCAGGGGGTGGATGGCTACACCTTC
TRBV2,TRBJ2-1,TRBD2,many,CASSEAKGTSGRSSYNEQFF,TGTGCCAGCAGTGAAGCTAAAGGGACTAGCGGGAGGAGCTCCTACAATGAGCAGTTCTTC
TRBV5-1,TRBJ1-1,NA,few,CASSSIGGGVFAEAFF,TGCGCCAGCAGCTCGATTGGGGGTGGGGTTTTCGCTGAAGCTTTCTTT
TRBV6-1,TRBJ1-2,TRBD1,few,CASKGQANYGYTF,TGTGCCAGCAAGGGACAGGCTAACTATGGCTACACCTTC
TRBV11-2,TRBJ2-7,TRBD2,many,CASSLFAGGRGTYEQYF,TGTGCCAGCAGCTTGTTCGCGGGAGGAAGAGGAACCTACGAGCAGTACTTC
TRBV3-1,TRBJ1-2,NA,few,CASSLIYRDGYTF,TGTGCCAGCAGCCTCATCTACAGGGACGGCTACACCTTC
TRBV25-1,TRBJ1-5,NA,once,CASSEWGSGSGGNQPQHF,TGTGCCAGCAGTGAATGGGGGTCCGGGTCGGGGGGCAATCAGCCCCAGCATTTT
TRBV7-6,TRBJ2-1,TRBD1,NA,CASSRGQGRYNEQFF,TGTGCCAGCAGCCGAGGACAGGGGAGATACAATGAGCAGTTCTTC
TRBV6-5,TRBJ1-2,TRBD1,NA,CASSYGTGQLTF,TGTGCCAGCAGTTACGGGACAGGGCAACTCACCTTC
TRBV28,TRBJ2-7,TRBD2,many,CASSSFGTSDYEQYF,TGTGCCAGCAGTTCCTTCGGGACTAGCGACTACGAGCAGTACTTC
TRBV7-8,TRBJ2-3,NA,NA,CASDGRGGPSRTDTQYF,TGTGCCAGCGACGGCCGCGGAGGGCCGAGCCGCACAGATACGCAGTATTTT
TRBV11-2,TRBJ2-7,NA,many,CASSLVLEAEQYF,TGTGCCAGCAGCTTAGTCTTGGAGGCGGAGCAGTACTTC
TRBV4-1,TRBJ2-2,TRBD2,once,CASSQLAGVNTGELFF,TGCGCCAGCAGCCAGCTAGCGGGAGTCAACACCGGGGAGCTGTTTTTT
TRBV6-1,TRBJ1-1,TRBD1,many,CASSEGFLQGAGSNTEAFF,TGTGCCAGCAGTGAAGGGTTCTTACAGGGGGCGGGGTCGAACACTGAAGCTTTCTTT
TRBV6-2/TRBV6-3,TRBJ2-5,NA,few,CASSAGTPMETQYF,TGTGCCAGCAGTGCGGGGACACCCATGGAGACCCAGTACTTC
TRBV5-4,TRBJ1-1,TRBD1,NA,CASSLRGLTEAFF,TGTGCCAGCAGCTTGAGGGGGCTCACTGAAGCTTTCTTT
TRBV3-1,TRBJ2-3,NA,many,CASSQRYDTQYF,TGTGCCAGCAGCCAAAGGTACGATACGCAGTATTTT
TRBV27,TRBJ2-5,NA,NA,CASSRRVRETQYF,TGTGCCAGCAGTCGGAGGGTCCGAGAGACCCAGTACTTC
TRBV27,TRBJ1-6,NA,many,CASSLVPPNSPLHF,TGTGCCAGCAGTTTAGTGCCCCCCAATTCACCCCTCCACTTT
TRBV30,TRBJ1-1,NA,NA,CAWSVQGVDTEAFF,TGTGCCTGGAGTGTACAAGGGGTGGACACTGAAGCTTTCTTT
TRBV3-1,TRBJ1-6,NA,few,CASSRDGQSRFSPLHF,TGTGCCAGCAGCCGGGACGGACAGAGTCGTTTCTCACCCCTCCACTTT
TRBV6-1,TRBJ1-1,NA,many,CASKMTDDTEAFF,TGTGCCAGCAAAATGACAGATGACACTGAAGCTTTCTTT
TRBV28,TRBJ1-2,NA,many,CASSLIKNYGYTF,TGTGCCAGCAGTTTGATAAAGAACTATGGCTACACCTTC
TRBV25-1,TRBJ2-1,NA,NA,CASSEGVARNEQFF,TGTGCCAGCAGTGAAGGAGTTGCGAGAAATGAGCAGTTCTTC
TRBV7-9,TRBJ2-7,NA,few,CASSPIRPTETYEQYF,TGTGCCAGCAGCCCCATCCGCCCGACAGAAACCTACGAGCAGTACTTC
TRBV5-4,TRBJ2-5,TRBD1,many,CASSSTGQETQYF,TGTGCCAGCAGCTCGACAGGGCAAGAGACCCAGTACTTC
TRBV30,TRBJ2-1,TRBD2,many,CAWSIGLGYNEQFF,TGTGCCTGGAGTATTGGACTAGGGTACAATGAGCAGTTCTTC
TRBV5-1,TRBJ2-1,NA,many,CASSLGLIPGNGEQFF,TGCGCCAGCAGCTTGGGGCTAATCCCCGGCAATGGCGAGCAGTTCTTC
TRBV9,TRBJ1-6,NA,NA,CASSVDGGYNSPLHF,TGTGCCAGCAGCGTAGATGGGGGTTATAATTCACCCCTCCACTTT
TRBV19,TRBJ2-5,NA,many,CASSPSTEYQETQYF,TGTGCCAGTAGTCCCTCAACCGAGTACCAAGAGACCCAGTACTTC
TRBV20-1,TRBJ2-7,NA,many,CSASGYYEQYF,TGCAGTGCTAGCGGTTACTACGAGCAGTACTTC
TRBV5-1,TRBJ2-4,NA,many,CASSLVRGRPKNIQYF,TGCGCCAGCAGCTTAGTTAGGGGCCGACCCAAAAACATTCAGTACTTC
TRBV6-2/TRBV6-3,TRBJ2-2,TRBD1,NA,CASSEAGQGAIGELFF,TGTGCCAGCAGTGAAGCGGGACAGGGGGCGATCGGGGAGCTGTTTTTT
TRBV30,TRBJ2-5,TRBD1,many,CAWTPRTGLELETQYF,TGTGCCTGGACCCCCCGGACAGGGTTGGAGTTGGAGACCCAGTACTTC